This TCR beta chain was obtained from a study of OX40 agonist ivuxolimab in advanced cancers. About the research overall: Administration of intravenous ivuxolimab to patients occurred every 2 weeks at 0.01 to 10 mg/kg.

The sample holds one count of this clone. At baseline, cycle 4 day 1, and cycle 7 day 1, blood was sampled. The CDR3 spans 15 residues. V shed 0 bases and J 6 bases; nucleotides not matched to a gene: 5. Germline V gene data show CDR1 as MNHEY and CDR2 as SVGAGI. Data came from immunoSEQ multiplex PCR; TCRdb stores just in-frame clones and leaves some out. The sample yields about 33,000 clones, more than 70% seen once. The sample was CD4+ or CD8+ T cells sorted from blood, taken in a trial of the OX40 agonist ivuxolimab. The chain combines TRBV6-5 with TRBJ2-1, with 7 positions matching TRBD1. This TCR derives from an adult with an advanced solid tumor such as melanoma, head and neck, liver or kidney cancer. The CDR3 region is CASSYSRQGLNEQFF. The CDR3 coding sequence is TGTGCCAGCAGTTACTCGAGACAGGGTCTCAATGAGCAGTTCTTC.